Below, one T cell receptor beta chain is given with its context. The sample is drawn from a study of blood T cell repertoires in COVID-19. Whole-study context: From T cells, B-cell-depleted T cells, or PBMCs came the material, which was cDNA or gDNA.

In the authors' workflow: Estimates of nucleated cell counts were drawn from the amplification of reference gene primers. This table comes from immunoSEQ multiplex PCR, and its TCRdb copy is limited to in-frame clones, with some not included. V, J and clone size were drawn from that table, and D and trimming were deduced from the DNA. The repertoire holds some 30,000 clones, with about nine tenths as singletons. The CDR3 loop spans 15 amino acids. With 1 base clipped from V and 4 bases from J, the junction kept 6 bases outside the gene matches. CDR1 is SGHAT and CDR2 is FQNNGV in the germline V gene.

Source material: peripheral blood. The TCR originated in a man aged 65 to 85 with active or convalescent COVID-19. This chain joins TRBV11-2 and TRBJ2-7; 8 bases align to TRBD2. CDR3 residues: CASSLAALAGYEQYF. CDR3 nucleotide sequence: TGTGCCAGCAGCTTAGCAGCCCTAGCGGGTTACGAGCAGTACTTC.